Following are 13 T cell receptor beta chains from one sample sequenced in a study of tumor and adjacent non-tumor tissue in lung cancer. The library came from three nested PCR rounds adapted from ARM-PCR protocols. TCRdb used MiXCR to reprocess the multiplex PCR reads, holding one entry per CDR3 protein. The data show 48,000 or so distinct CDR3 sequences, with around 59% seen just once and over 25% held by the top ten. This sample's RNA came from whole unsorted tissue. This non-tumor lung sample came from over 3 cm beyond the tumor edge. Sample: distant non-tumor lung tissue. The source is a woman between 65 and 79 years old with non-small cell lung cancer.

As concerns this clonotype: The junction and the germline gene differ at one end; a read error may be behind it. The chain employs TRBV12-3 or TRBV12-4 and TRBJ1-1; D is uncertain. This CDR3 contains 14 residues. The CDR3 sequence is CASSFGSVNTESFF. CDR3 sequence (DNA): TGTGCCAGCAGTTTTGGTAGCGTGAACACTGAATCTTTCTTT.

At least ten counts were recorded for this clonotype. The chain has TRBV7-9 and TRBJ2-7; perhaps TRBD1 as D (5 bases). CDR1 is SEHNR and CDR2 is FQNEAQ in the germline V gene (reference sequence). The CDR3 consists of 15 residues. The germline V and J ends were trimmed by 5 bases and 4 bases, with 18 bases remaining between them. This CDR3 is CASSPPQGSGYEQYF. CDR3 sequence (DNA): TGTGCCAGCAGCCCACCCCAGGGATCGGGTTACGAGCAGTACTTC.

This clonotype was counted a single time. The chain is built from TRBV5-1 and TRBJ1-4; D gene ambiguous. Germline V lookup: CDR1 SGHRS, CDR2 YFSETQ. This CDR3 region has 14 residues. Trimming stripped 5 bases from V and 4 bases from J, with 12 bases between. The CDR3 nucleotides are TGCGCCAGCAGTCGGAACAGACTTAATGAAAAACTGTTTTTT. Its translation is CASSRNRLNEKLFF.

As for this clonotype: The CDR3 ends on some other residue instead of the conserved phenylalanine or tryptophan, so this is likely a read error. The chain couples TRBV29-1 to TRBJ2-1; D is uncertain. Germline-derived CDR1 and CDR2 are SQVTM and ANQGSEA. The CDR3 consists of 14 residues. CDR3 sequence: CSVEPGFTYSEQFV. In DNA form, the CDR3 reads TGCAGCGTCGAGCCCGGTTTCACCTACAGTGAGCAGTTCGTC.

Comment on this clonotype: This CDR3 is missing its conserved last phenylalanine or tryptophan, likely due to a read error. Here the CDR3 DNA reads TGTGCCAGCAGAGGGACAGGGTTCGATAACACTGGAGCTTTCGTT. It specifies CASRGTGFDNTGAFV. The genes are TRBV6-5 and TRBJ1-1; 9 nucleotides match TRBD1. In germline, CDR1 is MNHEY, CDR2 SVGAGI. The CDR3 extends over 15 amino acids.

The gene calls are TRBV6-1 and TRBJ2-7; 12 positions match TRBD1. Germline assignment: CDR1 MNHNS and CDR2 SASEGT. The CDR3 sequence is 14 residues long. The CDR3 DNA follows: TGTGTCAGTAGCACCGGGACAGGGGGCTTGCGTCGGTACTTC. As protein: CVSSTGTGGLRRYF.

This clonotype was seen ten or more times. V gene TRBV5-1 combines with J gene TRBJ2-2; D perhaps matches TRBD1 (6 bases). The CDR3 loop spans 17 amino acids. Per germline, CDR1 SGHRS and CDR2 YFSETQ. Between the trimmed V and J ends, which lost 3 bases and 1 base, there was a span of 16 bases. The chain's CDR3 is CASSSPAQGKNTGELFF. In nucleotides, the CDR3 is TGCGCCAGCAGCTCGCCGGCACAGGGAAAGAACACCGGGGAGCTGTTTTTT.

This clonotype has more than one count but fewer than ten. J is TRBJ1-5 and V is TRBV21-1. TRBV21-1 constitutes a pseudogene. The CDR3 has 15 amino acids. The CDR3 protein is CASSKGRKAIRPQHF. Written as DNA, the CDR3 is TGTGCCAGCAGCAAAGGGAGGAAGGCTATCAGGCCCCAGCATTTT.

Concerning this clonotype: The conserved closing phenylalanine or tryptophan is absent in this CDR3, likely reflecting a read error. The chain combines TRBV7-8 with TRBJ1-1; the D gene is possibly TRBD1 (6 bases). Per germline, CDR1 SGHVS and CDR2 FQNEAQ. The CDR3 has 14 amino acids. The CDR3 DNA reads as TGTGCCAGCGGCTTTGGACAGCTGAACACTGAAGCTTTCCTT. Translating gives CASGFGQLNTEAFL.

Turning to this clonotype: This may come from a read error, since a much larger clone is one base off. The V gene is TRBV5-1, the J gene TRBJ2-5; 11 positions match TRBD2. The germline gives CDR1 SGHRS, CDR2 YFSETQ. This CDR3 spans 16 amino acids. Here the CDR3 DNA reads TGCGCCAGCATCTTGGGGACTAGCGGCCCCGAAGAGACCCGGTACTTC. Its translation: CASILGTSGPEETRYF.

The sample holds a few counts of this clonotype. Possible read error: a much larger clone is one base away. V gene TRBV12-3 or TRBV12-4 combines with J gene TRBJ1-1; TRBD1 might be the D (6 bases). With 5 bases removed from V and 1 base from J, the gap between germline ends came to 20 bases. The CDR3 totals 17 residues. The DNA of the CDR3 is TGTGCCAGCAGTCCACCCACTACAAGGGGGAGGAACACTGAAGCTTTCTTT. Its protein is CASSPPTTRGRNTEAFF.

This clonotype was counted at least ten times. The J gene is TRBJ2-3, the V gene TRBV5-1; the match to TRBD2 covers 14 bases. V trimming: 3 bases; J trimming: 5 bases; junction bases outside the gene matches: 8. The CDR3 extends over 17 amino acids. From germline, CDR1 is SGHRS and CDR2 YFSETQ. For the CDR3, the DNA is TGCGCCAGCAGCTCCGGCGGACTAGCGGGAGGTGGAGATACGCAGTATTTT. Protein product: CASSSGGLAGGGDTQYF.

This clonotype was observed a handful of times. This chain connects TRBV11-2 to TRBJ1-1; TRBD1 is a possible D gene (6 bases). The ends were cut back, 5 bases at V and 8 bases at J, with 21 bases in the middle. The CDR3 contains 15 residues. Looked up from germline, CDR1 is SGHAT and CDR2 is FQNNGV. CDR3 bases: TGTGCCAGCAGCCGCGACTACACAGGGAACATCGAAGCTTTCTTT. Translated: CASSRDYTGNIEAFF.